The sequence of this T cell receptor beta chain was determined in a study of Graves' ophthalmopathy and Graves' hyperthyroidism. Worth noting for this clonotype: Its target is not known.

There are 14 residues in the CDR3. V shed 4 bases, J shed 11 bases, and the junction held 7 bases outside the gene matches. Germline-derived CDR1 and CDR2 are SQVTM and ANQGSEA. Scientists amplified the TCR beta CDR3 regions from RNA transcripts. RT-PCR with HTBI primers came first, then second-round multiplex PCR. TCRdb recomputed calls from the multiplex PCR reads with MiXCR, one row per CDR3 protein. Among about 550,000 distinct CDR3 sequences listed, 35% to 45% were seen once. Findings and caveats of the study: Blood repertoires reportedly contained most expanded thyroid clonotypes above 0.001 frequency.

Aged 18 to 65, the patients with hyperthyroidism had under 2 months' duration and were newly diagnosed. Other autoimmune diseases, uncontrolled infections, pregnancy or lactation led to the exclusion of patients. This chain uses TRBV29-1 with TRBJ2-5, with 16 bases identical to TRBD2. The receptor was isolated from an adult man with Graves' hyperthyroidism. Sequenced material: peripheral blood or thyroid tissue (not recorded which). CDR3 region: CSVGGLAGGGTQYF. The CDR3 DNA reads as TGCAGCGTTGGGGGACTAGCGGGAGGGGGTACGCAGTACTTC.